This T cell receptor beta chain was found in a study of T cells expressing NK-cell markers. On the study more broadly: Underlying the TCR beta repertoires were sorted CD3+CD56+NKG2C+, CD3+CD56+NKG2C- and CD3+CD56-NKG2C+ T cells.

With respect to this clonotype: Its antigen is unidentified.

The study's findings and limits: Dominant NKG2C+ clonotypes were found to form roughly 1.0-7.5% of CD8+ T cells in a handful of donors.

TCR beta cDNA was generated via 5'RACE template switching incorporating UMIs. Reanalyzing the 5' RACE reads, TCRdb keeps one entry per CDR3 protein, without DNA. The repertoire table contains 500,000 to 600,000 distinct CDR3 sequences. Specimen: blood T cells: a sorted CD56 or NKG2C T cell subset, CD4+ or CD8+ T cells, or bulk PBMC T cells (not recorded which). The TCR originated in a man younger than 35 in good health.

CDR3 sequence reads: CASRHRGALDTQYF. V and J are TRBV12-3 or TRBV12-4 and TRBJ2-3; TCRdb designates TRBD1, a call that cannot be tested without DNA. This CDR3 contains 14 residues.